This passage covers 21 T cell receptor beta chains from one sample sequenced in a study of post-analysis software for immune sequencing data. Study results and limitations: A handful of TRBV segments were significantly more frequent in patients than in controls. TRBV5-6, TRBV5-1 and TRBV20-1 were among these segments.

cDNA libraries for TCR beta contained unique molecular identifiers. TCRdb processed the PCR reads anew with MiXCR; each CDR3 protein has one entry. The sample yields about 810,000 distinct CDR3 sequences, roughly 50% seen once. Their antigens are not known. Sequencing used blood. The receptor set was obtained from a girl aged 10 to 17 with multiple sclerosis.

V is TRBV7-9 and J is TRBJ1-2, with TRBD1 identical over 9 bases. The CDR3 consists of 16 residues. Unmatched junction bases numbered 10, after V lost 0 bases and J lost 8 bases. Per the germline V gene, CDR1 is SEHNR and CDR2 is FQNEAQ (reference sequence). CDR3 in DNA: TGTGCCAGCAGCTTAGCGGGGACAGGGAGGGACCGAGGCTACACCTTC. As protein: CASSLAGTGRDRGYTF. Combining the CDR3 with reference TRBV7-9 and TRBJ1-2 gives the whole variable domain DTGVSQNPRHKITKRGQNVTFRCDPISEHNRLYWYRQTLGQGPEFLTYFQNEAQLEKSRLLSDRFSAERPKGSFSTLEIQRTEQGDSAMYLCASSLAGTGRDRGYTFGSGTRLTVV.

J is TRBJ2-4 and V is TRBV10-2; D not resolved. Trimming stripped 4 bases from V and 13 bases from J, with 20 bases between. The CDR3 covers 14 residues. The germline CDR1 and CDR2 sequences are WSHSY and SAAADI. The CDR3 loop reads CASSGPATYNEQYF. CDR3 DNA: TGCGCCAGCAGTGGACCGGCTACCTACAATGAGCAGTACTTC.

Only a few counts were recorded for this clonotype. This chain links TRBV5-1 with TRBJ1-6; maybe TRBD1 (6 bases). Trimming took 4 bases from V and 7 from J, leaving 15 bases between them. Germline V gene data show CDR1 as SGHRS and CDR2 as YFSETQ. The CDR3 loop spans 15 amino acids. This chain's CDR3 is CASSLPTGNNSPLHF. CDR3 nucleotide sequence: TGCGCCAGCAGCCTGCCTACAGGGAACAATTCACCCCTCCACTTT. The full variable domain, rest sourced from reference TRBV5-1 and TRBJ1-6, is KAGVTQTPRYLIKTRGQQVTLSCSPISGHRSVSWYQQTPGQGLQFLFEYFSETQRNKGNFPGRFSGRQFSNSRSEMNVSTLELGDSALYLCASSLPTGNNSPLHFGNGTRLTVT.

This clonotype has a single count. This rearrangement joins TRBV6-5 to TRBJ2-7; D perhaps matches TRBD1 (6 bases). The germline V and J ends were trimmed by 0 bases and 5 bases, with 20 bases remaining between them. Looked up from germline, CDR1 is MNHEY and CDR2 is SVGAGI. CDR3 length: 17 residues. The CDR3 DNA reads TGTGCCAGCAGTTACTCGCAAGGGGCAGGGGTCCGAAACGAGCAGTACTTC. Translated, it gives CASSYSQGAGVRNEQYF.

This chain connects TRBV7-2 to TRBJ2-7; D is possibly TRBD1 (5 bases). V was pared by 1 base and J by 0 bases, with 13 bases between. Germline V gene data show CDR1 as SGHTA and CDR2 as FQGNSA. The CDR3 consists of 16 residues. CDR3 in DNA: TGTGCCAGCAGCTTAGATAGATTAACAGGCTCCTACGAGCAGTACTTC. Translated: CASSLDRLTGSYEQYF.

Only one count was recorded for this clonotype. This chain joins TRBV7-8 and TRBJ2-2; D ambiguous. The CDR3 length is 13 residues. With 6 bases removed from V and 4 bases from J, the gap between germline ends came to 9 bases. Germline CDR1 SGHVS, CDR2 FQNEAQ. The CDR3 DNA reads as TGTGCCAGCAGTTTCGGAACCACCGGGGAGCTGTTTTTT. Encoded protein: CASSFGTTGELFF.

This clonotype has only a few counts. The chain combines TRBV12-3 or TRBV12-4 with TRBJ2-4; possibly TRBD1 or TRBD2 for D (5 bases each). CDR3 length: 17 amino acids. With 4 bases removed from V and 3 bases from J, the gap between germline ends came to 19 bases. The CDR3 sequence: CASSWGSRQKSKNIQYF. The CDR3 DNA follows: TGTGCCAGCAGTTGGGGGTCACGGCAAAAAAGCAAAAACATTCAGTACTTC.

This rearrangement joins TRBV21-1 to TRBJ2-7; the listed D gene, TRBD1, was not tested against the DNA. TRBV21-1 is a documented pseudogene. This CDR3 is built from 14 residues. CDR3 DNA sequence: TGTGCCAGCAGACTCGGACAGGGAACCTACGAGCAGTACTTC. As protein: CASRLGQGTYEQYF.

A word on this clonotype: Sequence at one end of the junction differs from germline and may be a read error. CDR3 coding DNA: TGTGCCAGCAGCCAACCTCATCGGGATGGCCACACCTTC. This encodes CASSQPHRDGHTF. The chain couples TRBV3-1 to TRBJ1-2; D unclear. The CDR3 is 13 amino acids. The V gene's germline CDR1 is LGHDT and CDR2 YNNKEL (reference sequence).

This clonotype was seen a few times. The J gene is TRBJ1-2, the V gene TRBV29-1; 9 bases are a match to TRBD1. Germline CDR1 SQVTM, CDR2 ANQGSEA. The CDR3 length is 13 residues. With 7 bases clipped from V and 4 bases from J, the junction kept 7 bases outside the gene matches. CDR3 residues: CSATGGASYGYTF. In DNA, the CDR3 is TGCAGCGCAACAGGGGGCGCGAGCTATGGCTACACCTTC.

This clonotype occurred a few times. V usage is TRBV7-9 and J usage is TRBJ2-2; possibly TRBD1 for D (6 bases). Trimming removed 5 bases from V and 7 bases from J, with 8 bases in between. This CDR3 contains 12 residues. Germline CDR1 SEHNR, CDR2 FQNEAQ (reference sequence). Here the CDR3 DNA reads TGTGCCAGCAGCCCCAGGGGCGGGGAGCTGTTTTTT. Amino acids: CASSPRGGELFF.

This clonotype was detected a few times. The rearrangement joins TRBV12-3 or TRBV12-4 to TRBJ2-3; D gene unclear. V lost 10 bases and J lost 1, with 15 bases in between. The CDR3 has 14 amino acids. The CDR3: CAIKRVRGTDTQYF. The CDR3, as DNA: TGTGCCATTAAACGCGTCCGTGGCACAGATACGCAGTATTTT.

V usage is TRBV5-1 and J usage is TRBJ2-5; a weak D match, TRBD1 (6 bases). Germline CDR1 and CDR2: SGHRS and YFSETQ. The CDR3 is 15 amino acids. Trimming stripped 0 bases from V and 5 bases from J, with 14 bases between. The CDR3 here is CASSLGQGRLETQYF. The CDR3 DNA is TGCGCCAGCAGCTTGGGCCAGGGGCGGTTGGAGACCCAGTACTTC.

V gene TRBV5-1 combines with J gene TRBJ1-6; tentatively, D is TRBD1 (5 bases). Germline CDR1 SGHRS, CDR2 YFSETQ. Between the trimmed V and J ends, which lost 4 bases and 8 bases, there was a span of 19 bases. The CDR3 totals 16 residues. CDR3 DNA sequence: TGCGCCAGCAGCCCATCCAGGGTGTTCGTGGATTCACCCCTCCACTTT. Its translation is CASSPSRVFVDSPLHF.

This clonotype was seen only a few times. J is TRBJ2-5 and V is TRBV7-8, with TRBD1 matching over 9 bases. Germline CDR1 is SGHVS and CDR2 is FQNEAQ. The CDR3 contains 20 residues. V dropped 5 bases and J dropped 4; count of bases not matched to a gene: 23. The CDR3 sequence is CASSPRPGTGFRTVGETQYF. DNA of the CDR3: TGTGCCAGCAGCCCCAGACCCGGGACAGGGTTTCGTACGGTGGGAGAGACCCAGTACTTC. Filled out from reference TRBV7-8 and TRBJ2-5, the complete variable domain reads GAGVSQSPRYKVAKRGQDVALRCDPISGHVSLFWYQQALGQGPEFLTYFQNEAQLDKSGLPSDRFFAERPEGSVSTLKIQRTQQEDSAVYLCASSPRPGTGFRTVGETQYFGPGTRLLVL.

This chain connects TRBV7-2 to TRBJ1-6; D uncertain. The CDR3 runs to 16 residues. From germline, CDR1 is SGHTA and CDR2 FQGNSA. V was cut by 4 bases and J by 0 bases, with 10 bases left in between. CDR3 protein: CASSSRQSSYNSPLHF. Here the CDR3 DNA reads TGTGCCAGCAGCTCTCGACAAAGCTCCTATAATTCACCCCTCCACTTT. The full variable domain, in which reference TRBV7-2 and TRBJ1-6 provide the parts outside the CDR3, is GAGVSQSPSNKVTEKGKDVELRCDPISGHTALYWYRQSLGQGLEFLIYFQGNSAPDKSGLPSDRFSAERTGGSVSTLTIQRTQQEDSAVYLCASSSRQSSYNSPLHFGNGTRLTVT.

J is TRBJ1-2 and V is TRBV29-1; D gene uncertain. V shed 6 bases and J shed 5 bases, with 10 bases lying between them. Germline CDR1 is SQVTM and CDR2 is ANQGSEA. CDR3 length: 11 amino acids. In DNA form, the CDR3 reads TGCAGCGTGCGTATTAGGTATGGCTACACCTTC. Amino acids: CSVRIRYGYTF. Full variable domain (remainder filled in from reference TRBV29-1 and TRBJ1-2): SAVISQKPSRDICQRGTSLTIQCQVDSQVTMMFWYRQQPGQSLTLIATANQGSEATYESGFVIDKFPISRPNLTFSTLTVSNMSPEDSSIYLCSVRIRYGYTFGSGTRLTVV.

In its sample, this clonotype was seen a few times. The J gene is TRBJ2-1, the V gene TRBV7-9; the match to TRBD2 covers 9 bases. The CDR3 runs 15 residues. The germline gives CDR1 SEHNR, CDR2 FQNEAQ (reference sequence). Trimming removed 5 bases from V and 5 bases from J; junction bases left unmatched: 7. The CDR3 is CASSAVRGRDNEQFF. In nucleotides, the CDR3 is TGTGCCAGCAGCGCAGTGCGCGGGAGGGACAATGAGCAGTTCTTC.

The J gene is TRBJ2-5, the V gene TRBV12-3 or TRBV12-4; 8 positions match TRBD2. CDR3 length equals 16 residues. V shed 3 bases and J 4 bases; nucleotides not matched to a gene: 10. The CDR3 nucleotides read TGTGCCAGCAGTTTTATAGCGGGGAGAGACAGAGAGACCCAGTACTTC. This codes for CASSFIAGRDRETQYF.

The V and J genes are TRBV2 and TRBJ2-1; no firm D call. Germline assignment: CDR1 SNHLY and CDR2 FYNNEI. The CDR3 runs to 11 residues. The ends were cut back, 1 base at V and 8 bases at J, with 3 bases in the middle. CDR3 nucleotides: TGTGCCAGCAGTGAAGGGGATGAGCAGTTCTTC. Translated, it gives CASSEGDEQFF.

Regarding this clonotype: One junction end does not reproduce the germline sequence, and a read error may be involved. The CDR3 bases are TGTGCCGCCAGCAGGGGACAGGGTTGGAATCAGCCCCAGCATTTT. Protein: CAASRGQGWNQPQHF. The chain links TRBV15 to TRBJ1-5, with TRBD1 matching over 9 bases. CDR3 size: 15 residues. The V gene's germline CDR1 is LNHNV and CDR2 YYDKDF (reference sequence).